What follows are 18 T cell receptor beta chains derived from one specimen sequenced in a study of blood T cell repertoires in COVID-19. Repertoires were generated with immunoSEQ multiplex PCR, while TCRdb's copy carries only in-frame clones and drops some. The sample holds some 47,000 clones, 90% seen once. Material: peripheral blood. Receptors originate from an older man with acute or convalescent COVID-19.

The chain uses TRBV7-3 and TRBJ2-6, with 7 bases aligning to TRBD2. The germline V gene has CDR1 SGHTA and CDR2 FQGTGA. The CDR3 has 16 residues. The V gene end was trimmed by 3 bases and the J gene end by 2 bases; junction bases not matched to a gene: 4. This CDR3 reads CASSLDGGTGANVLTF. CDR3 in DNA: TGTGCCAGCAGCTTGGACGGGGGGACTGGGGCCAACGTCCTGACTTTC.

This chain links TRBV4-3 with TRBJ2-7; the D gene is possibly TRBD1 (6 bases). The V gene's germline CDR1 is LGHNA and CDR2 YSLEER. Trimming took 4 bases from V and 2 from J, leaving 15 bases between them. CDR3 size: 15 residues. CDR3 in DNA: TGCGCCAGCAGCCCCTCCCGGACAGCTGCCTACGAGCAGTACTTC. This codes for CASSPSRTAAYEQYF.

The chain carries TRBV19 and TRBJ2-7; 11 nucleotides align to TRBD1. V was pared by 5 bases and J by 11 bases, with 5 bases of the junction left unmatched. CDR1 and CDR2 (germline): LNHDA, SQIVND (reference sequence). This CDR3 has 12 residues. In DNA form, the CDR3 reads TGTGCCAGTAGTCATGGGACAGGGGGAAAGTACTTC. This gives the protein CASSHGTGGKYF.

The chain joins TRBV25-1 to TRBJ2-6; TRBD1 is a possible D gene (6 bases). The germline gives CDR1 MGHDK, CDR2 SYGVNS. Trimming took 3 bases from V and 6 from J, leaving 9 bases between them. This CDR3 has 14 residues. The CDR3, as DNA: TGTGCCAGCAGTGACACAGGGTCGGCCAACGTCCTGACTTTC. Amino acid sequence: CASSDTGSANVLTF.

The chain employs TRBV9 and TRBJ2-1; 10 nucleotides match TRBD1. Germline loops: CDR1 SGDLS, CDR2 YYNGEE. Trimming at V came to 3 bases and at J to 3 bases, leaving 9 bases not matched to a gene. The CDR3 totals 17 residues. CDR3: CASSGERGQGGYNEQFF. The CDR3 bases are TGTGCCAGCAGCGGAGAACGCGGACAGGGGGGCTACAATGAGCAGTTCTTC.

The V gene is TRBV27, the J gene TRBJ2-2; possibly TRBD1 for D (6 bases). The CDR3 spans 15 residues. Germline CDR1 MNHEY, CDR2 SMNVEV (reference sequence). V was clipped by 5 bases and J by 1 base, with 11 bases between them. CDR3 nucleotide sequence: TGTGCCAGCAGTAAATCGGACAGGAACACCGGGGAGCTGTTTTTT. It codes for CASSKSDRNTGELFF.

This chain connects TRBV7-2 to TRBJ1-1; 8 positions agree with TRBD1. Trimming removed 5 bases from V and 6 bases from J; junction bases left unmatched: 11. This CDR3 spans 15 amino acids. Germline lookup yields CDR1 SGHTA and CDR2 FQGNSA. CDR3 residues: CASSPPGDRGPEAFF. CDR3 coding DNA: TGTGCCAGCAGCCCCCCCGGTGACAGGGGACCTGAAGCTTTCTTT.

The chain employs TRBV7-3 and TRBJ2-5; the match to TRBD1 covers 10 bases. J lost 3 bases, V lost 5 bases, and 6 bases had no gene match. From germline, CDR1 is SGHTA and CDR2 FQGTGA. This CDR3 is 15 amino acids long. The CDR3 nucleotides read TGTGCCAGCAGCAAAACGACAGGGGGCAAAGAGACCCAGTACTTC. It codes for CASSKTTGGKETQYF.

The chain combines TRBV12-5 with TRBJ1-2; 9 bases agree with TRBD1. This CDR3 is built from 20 residues. CDR1 is LGHNT and CDR2 is FRNRAP in the germline V gene. Trimming at V came to 2 bases and at J to 4 bases, leaving 20 bases not matched to a gene. The CDR3 spells CASGLSTGGLLVSLSYGYTF. DNA for the CDR3: TGTGCTAGTGGTTTGTCCACAGGGGGCCTACTGGTATCGCTGTCCTATGGCTACACCTTC.

The chain carries TRBV19 and TRBJ1-5, with 8 nucleotides matching TRBD1. Unmatched junction bases numbered 4, after V lost 6 bases and J lost 0 bases. The CDR3 consists of 15 residues. Germline V gene lookup returns CDR1 LNHDA and CDR2 SQIVND (reference sequence). The CDR3 DNA follows: TGTGCCAGTAGCGACAGGGGATATAGCAATCAGCCCCAGCATTTT. Protein product: CASSDRGYSNQPQHF.

The V call is TRBV14, the J call TRBJ2-5, with D possibly matching TRBD1 (6 bases). V was shortened by 5 bases and J by 2 bases, with 15 bases between the two germline ends. The CDR3 length is 15 residues. Germline lookup yields CDR1 SGHDN and CDR2 FVKESK. The CDR3 is CASSRLQGKQETQYF. The CDR3 coding sequence is TGTGCCAGCAGCAGACTCCAGGGGAAACAAGAGACCCAGTACTTC.

The rearrangement links TRBV5-1 to TRBJ1-2; TRBD1 is a possible D gene (5 bases). Germline V gene sequence: CDR1 SGHRS, CDR2 YFSETQ. The CDR3 contains 14 residues. With 1 base removed from V and 2 bases from J, the gap between germline ends came to 9 bases. The CDR3 DNA is TGCGCCAGCAGCTTGCCACAGGCGAACTATGGCTACACCTTC. This codes for CASSLPQANYGYTF.

This chain links TRBV28 with TRBJ1-4; 9 bases are a match to TRBD1. The germline gives CDR1 MDHEN, CDR2 SYDVKM. The J segment lost 8 bases and the V segment lost 4 bases, leaving 14 bases of the junction unmatched. This CDR3 region has 17 residues. The CDR3 nucleotides are TGTGCCAGCAGTTCTATGGACAGGGGCCACCCCATGGAAAAACTGTTTTTT. It is translated as CASSSMDRGHPMEKLFF.

The CDR3, as DNA: TGCGCCAGCAGCCAGACTAGACAGATGCTCTATGGCTACACCTTC. Amino acid sequence: CASSQTRQMLYGYTF. The chain joins TRBV4-3 to TRBJ1-2, with D possibly matching TRBD1 (5 bases). Trimming removed 3 bases at V and 4 bases at J, with 15 bases between. Per the germline V gene, CDR1 is LGHNA and CDR2 is YSLEER. CDR3 length equals 15 residues.

The V and J genes are TRBV9 and TRBJ2-1; 13 bases are a match to TRBD2. The CDR3 length is 14 residues. V trimming: 0 bases; J trimming: 9 bases; junction bases outside the gene matches: 0. The germline V gene encodes CDR1 SGDLS and CDR2 YYNGEE. This CDR3 reads CASSVGLAGGEQFF. CDR3 DNA: TGTGCCAGCAGCGTAGGACTAGCGGGGGGTGAGCAGTTCTTC.

This chain joins TRBV5-4 and TRBJ1-6; D may be TRBD1 (5 bases). The CDR3 loop spans 19 amino acids. Germline values: CDR1 SGHNT, CDR2 YYREEE (reference sequence). Trimming left V 1 base short and J 4 bases short, with 21 bases between. CDR3 protein: CASSLIETDVWNYNSPLHF. CDR3 DNA: TGTGCCAGCAGCTTGATCGAGACAGACGTGTGGAATTATAATTCACCCCTCCACTTT.

The chain has TRBV19 and TRBJ2-1; D gene uncertain. V lost 5 bases and J 4 bases, leaving 6 bases between the germline ends. The CDR3 sequence is 12 residues long. Germline V CDR1 and CDR2: LNHDA, SQIVND (reference sequence). CDR3 nucleotides: TGTGCCAGTAGTGAGACTTACAATGAGCAGTTCTTC. Amino acids: CASSETYNEQFF.

The chain combines TRBV21-1 with TRBJ2-2; the table assigns TRBD1, which was not confirmed against the DNA. TRBV21-1 is classified as a pseudogene. This CDR3 contains 16 residues. The chain's CDR3 is CASSKDYQGLPGELFF. In DNA, the CDR3 is TGTGCCAGCAGCAAAGACTATCAGGGGTTGCCCGGGGAGCTGTTTTTT.